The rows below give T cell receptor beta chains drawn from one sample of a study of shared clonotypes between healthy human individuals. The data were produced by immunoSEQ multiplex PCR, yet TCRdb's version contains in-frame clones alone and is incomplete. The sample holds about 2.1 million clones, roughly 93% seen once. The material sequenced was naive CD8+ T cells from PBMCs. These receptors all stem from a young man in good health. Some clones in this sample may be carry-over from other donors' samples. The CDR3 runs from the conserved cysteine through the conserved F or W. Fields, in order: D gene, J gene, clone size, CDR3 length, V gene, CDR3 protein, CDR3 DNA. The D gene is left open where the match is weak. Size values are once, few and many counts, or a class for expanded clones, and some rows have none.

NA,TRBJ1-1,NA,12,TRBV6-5,CASGGGGTEAFF,TGTGCCAGCGGGGGAGGGGGCACTGAAGCTTTCTTT
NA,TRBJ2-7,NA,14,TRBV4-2,CASSQDLPGNEQYF,TGTGCCAGCAGCCAAGATCTGCCGGGGAACGAGCAGTACTTC
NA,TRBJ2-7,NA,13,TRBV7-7,CASSLGSPYEQYF,TGTGCCAGCAGCTTAGGGAGTCCCTACGAGCAGTACTTC
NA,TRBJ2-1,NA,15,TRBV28,CASSWGLGTYNEQFF,TGTGCCAGCAGCTGGGGGTTGGGAACCTACAATGAGCAGTTCTTC
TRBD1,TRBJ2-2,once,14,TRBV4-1,CASSPDRVAGELFF,TGCGCCAGCAGTCCAGACAGGGTGGCCGGGGAGCTGTTTTTT
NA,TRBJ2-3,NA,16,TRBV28,CASSSLRRPTTDTQYF,TGTGCCAGCAGCTCCCTAAGGCGGCCAACCACAGATACGCAGTATTTT
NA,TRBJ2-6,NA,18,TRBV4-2,CASSEQPKVTSRANVLTF,TGTGCCAGCAGCGAGCAACCAAAGGTTACAAGTCGGGCCAACGTCCTGACTTTC
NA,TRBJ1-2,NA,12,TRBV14,CASSQEGFGYTF,TGTGCCAGCAGCCAAGAGGGGTTTGGCTACACCTTC
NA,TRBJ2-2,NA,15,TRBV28,CASSLLAGWTGELFF,TGTGCCAGCAGTTTGCTGGCAGGGTGGACCGGGGAGCTGTTTTTT
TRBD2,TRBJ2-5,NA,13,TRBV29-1,CSAGTSGKETQYF,TGCAGCGCTGGGACTAGCGGAAAAGAGACCCAGTACTTC
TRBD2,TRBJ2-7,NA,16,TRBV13,CASSWSLAGGIYEQYF,TGTGCCAGCAGCTGGAGCCTAGCGGGAGGGATTTACGAGCAGTACTTC
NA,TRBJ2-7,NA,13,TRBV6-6,CASRDGWTYEQYF,TGTGCCAGCAGGGACGGTTGGACATACGAGCAGTACTTC
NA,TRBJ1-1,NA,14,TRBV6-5,CASSYSGAYTEAFF,TGTGCCAGCAGTTACTCTGGCGCCTACACTGAAGCTTTCTTT